The sequence of this T cell receptor (beta chain) was determined in a study of blood T cell repertoires in COVID-19. TCRdb's copy holds only in-frame clones and misses some; the assay was immunoSEQ multiplex PCR. The sample includes around 60,000 clones, roughly 71% seen only once; the top ten take approximately 30%. This clone has only a few counts. The sequencing sample was made of peripheral blood. This TCR was recovered from a human donor in a cohort sampled during active COVID-19.

Written as DNA, the CDR3 is TGTGCCAGCGAACTAGCGGGGCAAGATACGCAGTATTTT. This sequence encodes CASELAGQDTQYF. The gene calls are TRBV25-1 and TRBJ2-3; 10 nucleotides line up with TRBD2. The CDR3 extends over 13 amino acids. Germline-derived CDR1 and CDR2 are MGHDK and SYGVNS. The V and J ends lost 8 bases and 5 bases, in that order; junction bases with no gene match: 4. The whole variable domain, filled in from reference TRBV25-1 and TRBJ2-3, reads EADIYQTPRYLVIGTGKKITLECSQTMGHDKMYWYQQDPGMELHLIHYSYGVNSTEKGDLSSESTVSRIRTEHFPLTLESARPSHTSQYLCASELAGQDTQYFGPGTRLTVL.